This T cell receptor (beta chain) was identified during a study of T-cell reconstitution after alpha-beta-depleted transplantation in children. It was with unique molecular identifiers that the TCRbeta library was prepared. TCRdb re-derived calls from the PCR reads in MiXCR, one entry per CDR3 protein. The sample shows about 240,000 distinct CDR3 sequences, about 11% of them seen only once. This clonotype occurred many times. Trimming cost V 5 bases and J 2 bases, with 12 bases left between them. Per the germline V gene, CDR1 is MNHEY and CDR2 is SMNVEV (reference sequence). The length of the CDR3 is 14 residues.

The J gene is TRBJ1-2, the V gene TRBV27, with D unresolved. Sequencing was performed on PBMCs from the stem cell graft donor, taken from the stem cell graft. The source is a human donor who donated a stem cell graft to a child with acute lymphoblastic leukemia. Written as DNA, the CDR3 is TGTGCCAGCAGTACGAAAAACAGCAACTATGGCTACACCTTC. It specifies CASSTKNSNYGYTF.